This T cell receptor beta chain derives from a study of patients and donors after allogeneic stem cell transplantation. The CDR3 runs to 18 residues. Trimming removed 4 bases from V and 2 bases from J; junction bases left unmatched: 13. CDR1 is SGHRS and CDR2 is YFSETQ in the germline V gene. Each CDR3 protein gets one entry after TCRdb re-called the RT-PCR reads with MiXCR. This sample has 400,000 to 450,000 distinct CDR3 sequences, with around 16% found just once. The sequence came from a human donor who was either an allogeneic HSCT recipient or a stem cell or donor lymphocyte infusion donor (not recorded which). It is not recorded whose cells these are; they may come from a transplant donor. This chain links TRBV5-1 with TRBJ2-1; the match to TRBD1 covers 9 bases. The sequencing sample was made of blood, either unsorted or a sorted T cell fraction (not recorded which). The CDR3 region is CASSPWTGDLRAYNEQFF. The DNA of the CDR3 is TGCGCCAGCAGCCCCTGGACAGGGGACCTTCGGGCCTACAATGAGCAGTTCTTC.